The rows below give T cell receptor beta chains drawn from one sample of a study of T-cell reconstitution after alpha-beta-depleted transplantation in children. Using its own MiXCR run on the PCR reads, TCRdb lists one record per CDR3 protein. The table shows about 70,000 distinct CDR3 sequences, with roughly a tenth occurring only once. Specimen: PBMCs, collected before TCRalphabeta/CD19-depleted stem cell transplant. These receptors all stem from a boy aged 5-17 years with acute myeloid leukemia, due to receive a stem cell transplant. Both conserved end residues are trimmed from each CDR3. The order of the fields is J gene, clone size, V gene, CDR3 protein. The size entry gives once, few or many counts, or a class when the clone is expanded.

J gene: TRBJ1-2; clone size: many; V gene: TRBV6-5; CDR3 protein: ASSFPQGVSYGYT
J gene: TRBJ1-2; clone size: many; V gene: TRBV12-3/TRBV12-4; CDR3 protein: ASDSRDRGRYGYT
J gene: TRBJ2-5; clone size: few; V gene: TRBV4-2; CDR3 protein: ASSQDPTRWETQY
J gene: TRBJ2-5; clone size: many; V gene: TRBV5-1; CDR3 protein: ASSLTYRGLQETQY
J gene: TRBJ1-6; clone size: many; V gene: TRBV20-1; CDR3 protein: SADLDRGNSPLH
J gene: TRBJ2-7; clone size: many; V gene: TRBV11-2; CDR3 protein: ASSLRALYEQY
J gene: TRBJ2-3; clone size: many; V gene: TRBV6-2/TRBV6-3; CDR3 protein: ASSRSGNSDTQY
J gene: TRBJ1-4; clone size: many; V gene: TRBV5-1; CDR3 protein: ASSADRGLGDEKLF
J gene: TRBJ2-4; clone size: many; V gene: TRBV12-3/TRBV12-4; CDR3 protein: ASSSPRLAANKNIQY
J gene: TRBJ1-5; clone size: many; V gene: TRBV7-8; CDR3 protein: ASSSGYNQPQH